This is a list of T cell receptor beta chains from one sample in a study of blood T cell repertoires in COVID-19. Repertoires were generated with immunoSEQ multiplex PCR, while TCRdb's copy carries only in-frame clones and drops some. Among fewer than 150,000 clones, about 85% were seen once, and the ten largest hold roughly 1.5%. Sequences were obtained from peripheral blood. These receptors originate from a man over 45 with acute or convalescent COVID-19. CDR3s include the opening cysteine and the closing phenylalanine or tryptophan. Each record gives: V gene, D gene, J gene, clone size, CDR3 DNA, CDR3 protein. A D gene is named only where the DNA matches it firmly. Not all rows give a size; the values are once, few, many and, for expanded clones, a class.

V: TRBV4-1
D: -
J: TRBJ2-7
size: few
DNA: TGCGCCAGCAGCCAAGAACTATTGGCAGGGGCGATTCACGAGCAGTACTTC
CDR3: CASSQELLAGAIHEQYF

V: TRBV5-1
D: -
J: TRBJ1-1
size: -
DNA: TGCGCCAGCAGCCCTCTAGGACTAAACACTGAAGCTTTCTTT
CDR3: CASSPLGLNTEAFF

V: TRBV5-1
D: -
J: TRBJ2-3
size: -
DNA: TGCGCCAGCAGCTGGACTAACACAGATACGCAGTATTTT
CDR3: CASSWTNTDTQYF

V: TRBV19
D: TRBD1
J: TRBJ2-3
size: -
DNA: TGTGCCAGTATACCAAGCTCGGACAGGGTCCCAGATACGCAGTATTTT
CDR3: CASIPSSDRVPDTQYF

V: TRBV29-1
D: TRBD1
J: TRBJ2-3
size: -
DNA: TGCAGCGTTGATCGGACAGGAACAGATACGCAGTATTTT
CDR3: CSVDRTGTDTQYF

V: TRBV5-6
D: -
J: TRBJ1-1
size: once
DNA: TGTGCCAGCAGCTTGAGGGGATCCTACCTGGGGACTGAAGCTTTCTTT
CDR3: CASSLRGSYLGTEAFF

V: TRBV2
D: TRBD1
J: TRBJ1-2
size: once
DNA: TGTGCCAGCGACGAAGGGGGCCTGGACTATGGCTACACCTTC
CDR3: CASDEGGLDYGYTF

V: TRBV15
D: -
J: TRBJ2-6
size: -
DNA: TGTGCCACCAGCTTTCGTCTCTCTGGGGCCAACGTCCTGACTTTC
CDR3: CATSFRLSGANVLTF

V: TRBV4-1
D: -
J: TRBJ2-6
size: -
DNA: TGCGCCAGCAGCCATCCACCCCAGGCGACGGCTGGGGCCAACGTCCTGACTTTC
CDR3: CASSHPPQATAGANVLTF

V: TRBV5-6
D: -
J: TRBJ1-2
size: -
DNA: TGTGCCAGCAGCTTCGCCAGGGTAAACTATGGCTACACCTTC
CDR3: CASSFARVNYGYTF

V: TRBV4-1
D: TRBD1
J: TRBJ1-6
size: -
DNA: TGCGCCAGCAGCCAAGCAGGGCAGGGGGCGAAGGCCCTCCACTTT
CDR3: CASSQAGQGAKALHF

V: TRBV6-5
D: -
J: TRBJ1-1
size: -
DNA: TGTGCCAGCAGTTACAACAGGGATGGAACTGAAGCTTTCTTT
CDR3: CASSYNRDGTEAFF

V: TRBV5-5
D: TRBD1
J: TRBJ2-4
size: -
DNA: TGTGCCAGCAGCTTGGTGGCAGGGGGCAGGGTGGGGAGCATTCAGTACTTC
CDR3: CASSLVAGGRVGSIQYF

V: TRBV7-9
D: -
J: TRBJ1-1
size: -
DNA: TGTGCCAGCAGCTTAGGGGGCAACAGGGAAAACACTGAAGCTTTCTTT
CDR3: CASSLGGNRENTEAFF

V: TRBV25-1
D: -
J: TRBJ1-4
size: -
DNA: TGTGCCAGCAGCAGGACAGATAATGAAAAACTGTTTTTT
CDR3: CASSRTDNEKLFF

V: TRBV12-3/TRBV12-4
D: -
J: TRBJ1-1
size: -
DNA: TGTGCCAGCAGCGGGTCTACTTTTGAAGCTTTCTTT
CDR3: CASSGSTFEAFF

V: TRBV5-4
D: TRBD2
J: TRBJ2-2
size: -
DNA: TGTGCCAGCAGCCCGGGACTAGCGGGGGGGCCGGATACCGGGGAGCTGTTTTTT
CDR3: CASSPGLAGGPDTGELFF

V: TRBV5-4
D: -
J: TRBJ2-7
size: few
DNA: TGTGCCAGCAGCTTGGCTGGCAGGGGGGTGTCCTACGAGCAGTACTTC
CDR3: CASSLAGRGVSYEQYF

V: TRBV10-3
D: TRBD1
J: TRBJ1-2
size: -
DNA: TGTGCCATCAGTGGGACAGGGATTGGCTATGGCTACACCTTC
CDR3: CAISGTGIGYGYTF

V: TRBV11-2
D: -
J: TRBJ2-2
size: -
DNA: TGTGCCAGCAGCTTAGTACAGGGTTATACCGGGGAGCTGTTTTTT
CDR3: CASSLVQGYTGELFF

V: TRBV3-1/TRBV3-2
D: -
J: TRBJ2-6
size: -
DNA: TGTGCCAGCAGCCAAAGGGGCTCCACCAACGTCCTGACTTTC
CDR3: CASSQRGSTNVLTF

V: TRBV11-2
D: TRBD2
J: TRBJ2-7
size: once
DNA: TGTGCCAGCAGCAGTTTACTAGCGGGGGAATTCTACGAGCAGTACTTC
CDR3: CASSSLLAGEFYEQYF

V: TRBV2
D: -
J: TRBJ1-6
size: medium-sized
DNA: TGTGCCAGCAGTGTTTATAGGGGGATGATATCACCCCTCCACTTT
CDR3: CASSVYRGMISPLHF

V: TRBV18
D: -
J: TRBJ1-1
size: once
DNA: TGTGCCAGCTCACCACGTCGGGAGCGGACGGGCACTGAAGCTTTCTTT
CDR3: CASSPRRERTGTEAFF

V: TRBV5-1
D: TRBD1
J: TRBJ1-2
size: once
DNA: TGCGCCAGCAGCTCCCAGTGGACAGGGGGTGGCTACACCTTC
CDR3: CASSSQWTGGGYTF

V: TRBV12-5
D: TRBD1
J: TRBJ1-1
size: many
DNA: TGTGCTAGTGATTACGGACAGGGGGCCGCTGAAGCTTTCTTT
CDR3: CASDYGQGAAEAFF

V: TRBV25-1
D: -
J: TRBJ2-7
size: -
DNA: TGTGCCAGCAGCCGGGGGAGAGAGCAGTACTTC
CDR3: CASSRGREQYF

V: TRBV5-6
D: -
J: TRBJ1-1
size: -
DNA: TGTGCCAGCAGCTTGGGAGCAGGGGAAGCTTTCTTT
CDR3: CASSLGAGEAFF

V: TRBV3-1/TRBV3-2
D: TRBD1
J: TRBJ1-1
size: -
DNA: TGTGCCAGCACCCTACTAACAGGGGGGAACACTGAAGCTTTCTTT
CDR3: CASTLLTGGNTEAFF

V: TRBV10-2
D: -
J: TRBJ2-1
size: -
DNA: TGCGCCAGCAGTCCTGGACTCTACAATGAGCAGTTCTTC
CDR3: CASSPGLYNEQFF

V: TRBV6-5
D: -
J: TRBJ1-5
size: -
DNA: TGTGCCAGCAGTCCGGCGGGGAATCAGCCCCAGCATTTT
CDR3: CASSPAGNQPQHF

V: TRBV6-1
D: TRBD1
J: TRBJ2-1
size: -
DNA: TGTGCCAGCAGTACCGCAGGGGGCCAGTGGGATGAGCAGTTCTTC
CDR3: CASSTAGGQWDEQFF

V: TRBV10-3
D: -
J: TRBJ1-1
size: few
DNA: TGTGCCATCTCCAGGGGAAACACTGAAGCTTTCTTT
CDR3: CAISRGNTEAFF

V: TRBV24-1
D: TRBD1
J: TRBJ1-2
size: few
DNA: TGTGCCACTTCAGGGGGCTATGGCTACACCTTC
CDR3: CATSGGYGYTF

V: TRBV3-1/TRBV3-2
D: -
J: TRBJ2-1
size: -
DNA: TGTGCCAGCAGCCAAGGAACCCGGGCCGGGGGTGAGCAGTTCTTC
CDR3: CASSQGTRAGGEQFF

V: TRBV5-4
D: -
J: TRBJ2-2
size: once
DNA: TGTGCCAGCAGTTTGCAGGATACCACCGGGGAGCTGTTTTTT
CDR3: CASSLQDTTGELFF

V: TRBV29-1
D: TRBD1
J: TRBJ1-1
size: -
DNA: TGCAGCGGTGGACAGGGAGTCCTTGAAGCTTTCTTT
CDR3: CSGGQGVLEAFF

V: TRBV27
D: -
J: TRBJ2-6
size: -
DNA: TGTGCCAGCAGTTTACAGGGGTTCCTCTCTGGGGCCAACGTCCTGACTTTC
CDR3: CASSLQGFLSGANVLTF

V: TRBV3-1/TRBV3-2
D: TRBD1
J: TRBJ2-2
size: -
DNA: TGTGCCAGCAGCACTACAGGACAGGGGAAAACCGGGGAGCTGTTTTTT
CDR3: CASSTTGQGKTGELFF

V: TRBV6-5
D: -
J: TRBJ1-5
size: -
DNA: TGTGCCAGCAGTATCCAGTCGCAGGGGAGACAGCCCCAGCATTTT
CDR3: CASSIQSQGRQPQHF

V: TRBV2
D: TRBD1
J: TRBJ2-4
size: few
DNA: TGTGCCAGCAGTTACAGGGGGGCAAACTACTTC
CDR3: CASSYRGANYF

V: TRBV4-1
D: -
J: TRBJ1-2
size: once
DNA: TGCGCCAGCAGCCAAGTCTGGCAGGATGGCTACACCTTC
CDR3: CASSQVWQDGYTF

V: TRBV9
D: -
J: TRBJ2-7
size: -
DNA: TGTGCCAGCAGCGTAGAGGAGGGACCCTACGAGCAGTACTTC
CDR3: CASSVEEGPYEQYF

V: TRBV30
D: -
J: TRBJ1-2
size: -
DNA: TGTGCCTGGAGTGTACGGGGTGATGGCTACACCTTC
CDR3: CAWSVRGDGYTF

V: TRBV15
D: TRBD2
J: TRBJ2-1
size: -
DNA: TGTGCCACCAGCAGAGCTGGAAGCGGGGGGTCTAATGAGCAGTTCTTC
CDR3: CATSRAGSGGSNEQFF

V: TRBV29-1
D: TRBD2
J: TRBJ2-3
size: -
DNA: TGCAGCGGAGGACTAGCGGGGTTTACGCAGTATTTT
CDR3: CSGGLAGFTQYF

V: TRBV3-1/TRBV3-2
D: TRBD1
J: TRBJ2-2
size: -
DNA: TGTGCCAGCAGCCAAGAAACCGGGACAGCACCCGGGGAGCTGTTTTTT
CDR3: CASSQETGTAPGELFF

V: TRBV9
D: TRBD1
J: TRBJ1-2
size: -
DNA: TGTGCCAGCAGCGTTACTGTCGGGACAGGGAATGGCTACACCTTC
CDR3: CASSVTVGTGNGYTF

V: TRBV7-8
D: TRBD1
J: TRBJ2-1
size: -
DNA: TGTGCCATCATACCGACCCGCTTAGGGGACAGTTACAATGAGCAGTTCTTC
CDR3: CAIIPTRLGDSYNEQFF

V: TRBV30
D: TRBD1
J: TRBJ1-5
size: -
DNA: TGTGCCTGGAGTTCTCAGGGGGCGTGGCAGCCCCAGCATTTT
CDR3: CAWSSQGAWQPQHF

V: TRBV28
D: TRBD1
J: TRBJ1-3
size: -
DNA: TGTGCCAGCAGTTCCCATGAGGACAGGGGGATCTCTGGAAACACCATATATTTT
CDR3: CASSSHEDRGISGNTIYF

V: TRBV4-1
D: TRBD1
J: TRBJ2-1
size: -
DNA: TGCGCCAGCAGCCACGGGGACAGGGATAACAATGAGCAGTTCTTC
CDR3: CASSHGDRDNNEQFF

V: TRBV27
D: TRBD1
J: TRBJ1-4
size: -
DNA: TGTGCCAGCAGTCCTCAGGGGGCAAGTGAAAAACTGTTTTTT
CDR3: CASSPQGASEKLFF

V: TRBV24-1
D: -
J: TRBJ2-3
size: -
DNA: TGTGCCACCAGTGATTACACAGGGATTGCCTCACAAGATACGCAGTATTTT
CDR3: CATSDYTGIASQDTQYF

V: TRBV6-5
D: -
J: TRBJ1-2
size: -
DNA: TGTGCCAGCAGTTACTCGCGACAGGCCTATGGCTACACCTTC
CDR3: CASSYSRQAYGYTF

V: TRBV4-2
D: TRBD1
J: TRBJ2-5
size: -
DNA: TGTGCCAGCAGCCAAGGAGGGGGCGAGTGGGAGACCCAGTACTTC
CDR3: CASSQGGGEWETQYF

V: TRBV10-3
D: -
J: TRBJ1-1
size: -
DNA: TGTGCCACCCGGAACACTGAAGCTTTCTTT
CDR3: CATRNTEAFF

V: TRBV5-1
D: TRBD2
J: TRBJ2-1
size: -
DNA: TGCGCCAGCAGCTTCCAAGCGGGGGGTGGGACGGAGCAGTTCTTC
CDR3: CASSFQAGGGTEQFF

V: TRBV27
D: -
J: TRBJ2-5
size: -
DNA: TGTGCCAGCAGTTTTGTCGCTACCCAAGAGACCCAGTACTTC
CDR3: CASSFVATQETQYF

V: TRBV5-1
D: TRBD1
J: TRBJ1-5
size: once
DNA: TGCGCCAGCAGCAGGACAGGGGATCAGCCCCAGCATTTT
CDR3: CASSRTGDQPQHF